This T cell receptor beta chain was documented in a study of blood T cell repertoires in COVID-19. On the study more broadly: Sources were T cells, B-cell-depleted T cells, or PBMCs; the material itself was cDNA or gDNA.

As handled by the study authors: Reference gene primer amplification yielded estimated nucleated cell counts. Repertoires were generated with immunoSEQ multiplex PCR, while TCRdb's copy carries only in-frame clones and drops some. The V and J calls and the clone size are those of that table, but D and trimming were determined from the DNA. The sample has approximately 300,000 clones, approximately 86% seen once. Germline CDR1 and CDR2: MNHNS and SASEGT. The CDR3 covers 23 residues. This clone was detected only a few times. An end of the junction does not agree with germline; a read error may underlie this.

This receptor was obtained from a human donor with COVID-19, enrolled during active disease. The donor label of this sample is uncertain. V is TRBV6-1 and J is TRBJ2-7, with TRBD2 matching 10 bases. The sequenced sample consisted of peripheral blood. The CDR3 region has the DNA TGTGCCAGCAGCGAAGCCGGGACAGGTATAACCCCTCTCCTAGCGGGAGCTGCCTACGAGCAGTACTTC. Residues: CASSEAGTGITPLLAGAAYEQYF.